This record covers a single TCR beta chain. Its matching antigen is unknown. The sample originates from a study of graft-versus-host responses after intestinal transplantation. Study information: Once they had received anti-thymocyte globulin induction, all recipients took tacrolimus and steroids for 2 to 4 years. Study-wide points: Clonal ratios of graft-versus-host to host-versus-graft in allografts were high for patients exhibiting graft-donor T cell macrochimerism.

Indicated time point: postoperative day 105 after intestinal transplantation (dayNNNN = postoperative day). Measured with immunoSEQ multiplex PCR; TCRdb has only the in-frame clones, and not every one. The sample shows 12,000 or so clones, approximately 90% of them seen only once. With 0 bases removed from V and 8 bases from J, the gap between germline ends came to 15 bases. The CDR3 loop spans 16 amino acids. The rearrangement uses TRBV5-3 and TRBJ1-6; the D gene is possibly TRBD1 (6 bases). TRBV5-3 is known as an ORF, though its function is uncertain. The source is a human patient who received an intestinal transplant, so some T cells may come from the graft donor. Sample: PBMCs, taken 105 days after intestinal transplantation. In DNA form, the CDR3 reads TGTGCCAGAAGCTTGGTACGGGGGGGCAGAGATTCACCCCTCCACTTT. This sequence encodes CARSLVRGGRDSPLHF.